Listed here are 9 T cell receptor beta chains from one sample, sequenced in a study of cytomegalovirus exposure and HLA in healthy donors. Primers included in the PCR were 60 Vbeta and 13 Jbeta primers. TCRdb keeps only in-frame clones here, not all; method: immunoSEQ multiplex PCR. The sample shows approximately 300,000 clones, roughly 80% of them seen only once. The sequenced material came from PBMCs. Receptors originate from a girl under 10 years old in good health and CMV-seronegative.

This chain uses TRBV5-1 with TRBJ1-3, with 7 bases that match TRBD1. V dropped 0 bases and J dropped 0; count of bases not matched to a gene: 0. Germline CDR1 and CDR2: SGHRS and YFSETQ. The CDR3 runs to 15 residues. The CDR3 loop reads CASSLGTGSGNTIYF. The CDR3 region has the DNA TGCGCCAGCAGCTTGGGGACAGGCTCTGGAAACACCATATATTTT. Filled out from reference TRBV5-1 and TRBJ1-3, the complete variable domain reads KAGVTQTPRYLIKTRGQQVTLSCSPISGHRSVSWYQQTPGQGLQFLFEYFSETQRNKGNFPGRFSGRQFSNSRSEMNVSTLELGDSALYLCASSLGTGSGNTIYFGEGSWLTVV.

The genes are TRBV28 and TRBJ1-1, with D perhaps matching TRBD1 (5 bases). In germline, CDR1 is MDHEN, CDR2 SYDVKM. The CDR3 runs 12 residues. Trimming stripped 6 bases from V and 11 bases from J, with 16 bases between. As DNA, the CDR3 is TGTGCCAGCAGGTTCAACCCTGGGGCTGCTTTCTTT. As protein: CASRFNPGAAFF. Full variable domain (rest looked up from reference TRBV28 and TRBJ1-1): DVKVTQSSRYLVKRTGEKVFLECVQDMDHENMFWYRQDPGLGLRLIYFSYDVKMKEKGDIPEGYSVSREKKERFSLILESASTNQTSMYLCASRFNPGAAFFGQGTRLTVV.

The chain uses TRBV7-9 and TRBJ1-2; 8 bases are shared with TRBD1. J lost 6 bases, V lost 5 bases, and 5 bases had no gene match. Germline V CDR1 and CDR2: SEHNR, FQNEAQ (reference sequence). The CDR3 covers 13 residues. CDR3: CASSPDRGDGYTF. The CDR3 nucleotides are TGTGCCAGCAGCCCCGACAGGGGAGATGGCTACACCTTC.

This clone has only one observation. CDR3 protein: CASSLDPGGNTEAFF. CDR3 nucleotide sequence: TGTGCCAGCAGCCTCGACCCCGGAGGAAACACTGAAGCTTTCTTT. The chain carries TRBV6-5 and TRBJ1-1; D gene ambiguous. The V end was cut by 6 bases, the J end by 2 bases, with 16 bases between. Per germline, CDR1 MNHEY and CDR2 SVGAGI. CDR3 length equals 15 residues.

The rearrangement uses TRBV29-1 and TRBJ1-5; 10 positions match TRBD1. V shed 7 bases and J 6 bases; nucleotides not matched to a gene: 6. Looked up from germline, CDR1 is SQVTM and CDR2 is ANQGSEA. CDR3 length: 13 amino acids. For the CDR3, the DNA is TGCAGCGCCCAGACAGGGGGCAGTCAGCCCCAGCATTTT. Protein product: CSAQTGGSQPQHF.

This clone was counted only a few times. A junction end diverges from the germline sequence, so it may reflect a read error. The chain couples TRBV19 to TRBJ2-7; 9 nucleotides match TRBD1. This CDR3 has 10 residues. CDR1 and CDR2 (germline): LNHDA, SQIVND (reference sequence). The CDR3 loop is CARDGQGSLF. DNA for the CDR3: TGTGCCAGAGACGGACAGGGGAGTCTCTTC.

V usage is TRBV4-2 and J usage is TRBJ1-5; D not certain. The V and J ends lost 2 bases and 4 bases respectively, with 12 bases between them. This CDR3 is built from 15 residues. Germline CDR1 LGHNA, CDR2 YNFKEQ. Here the CDR3 reads CASSQPERGNQPQHF. DNA of the CDR3: TGTGCCAGCAGCCAACCCGAGCGGGGAAATCAGCCCCAGCATTTT.

The rearrangement links TRBV5-1 to TRBJ1-1; weak D call: TRBD1 (5 bases). The CDR3 is made up of 14 amino acids. Trimming pared 0 bases from V and 6 bases from J, leaving 12 bases between. Germline CDR1 SGHRS, CDR2 YFSETQ. In DNA, the CDR3 is TGCGCCAGCAGCTTGGCGGTGGGGGGATCTGAAGCTTTCTTT. This encodes CASSLAVGGSEAFF.

The chain joins TRBV13 to TRBJ2-7; 11 bases agree with TRBD2. The CDR3 has 14 residues. The J segment lost 2 bases and the V segment lost 3 bases, leaving 0 bases of the junction unmatched. Germline V gene sequence: CDR1 PRHDT, CDR2 FYEKMQ (reference sequence). This chain's CDR3 is CASSLGLAAYEQYF. The CDR3 DNA sequence: TGTGCCAGCAGCTTGGGACTAGCGGCCTACGAGCAGTACTTC.